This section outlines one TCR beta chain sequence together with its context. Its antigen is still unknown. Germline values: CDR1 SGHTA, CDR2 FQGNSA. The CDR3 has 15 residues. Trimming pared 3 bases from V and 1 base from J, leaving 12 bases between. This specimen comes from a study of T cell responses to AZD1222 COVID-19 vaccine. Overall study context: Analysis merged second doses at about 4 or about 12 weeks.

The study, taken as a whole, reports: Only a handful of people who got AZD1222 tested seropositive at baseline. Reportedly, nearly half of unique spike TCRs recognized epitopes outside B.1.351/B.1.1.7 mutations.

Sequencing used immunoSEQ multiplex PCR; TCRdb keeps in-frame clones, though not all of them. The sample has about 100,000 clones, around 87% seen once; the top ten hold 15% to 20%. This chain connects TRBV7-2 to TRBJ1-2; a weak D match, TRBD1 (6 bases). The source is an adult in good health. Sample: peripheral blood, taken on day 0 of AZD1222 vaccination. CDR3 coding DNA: TGTGCCAGCAGCTTTATGGGGGCCGGTAACTATGGCTACACCTTC. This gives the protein CASSFMGAGNYGYTF.